Below are 20 T cell receptor beta chains sequenced from a single sample in a study of shared clonotypes between healthy human individuals. Method: immunoSEQ multiplex PCR; TCRdb's copy keeps in-frame clones and lacks some. This table holds about 2 million clones, less than 95% found once. Terminally differentiated effector memory CD45RA+ cells were left out of the naive CD8 fraction, which was CD45RO-negative and positively selected for CCR7. Sequencing used naive CD8+ T cells sorted from blood. These receptors all stem from a man younger than 35 in good health.

The J gene is TRBJ2-7, the V gene TRBV7-2; tentative D call: TRBD1 (8 bases). CDR3 length: 14 residues. Trimming left V 1 base short and J 4 bases short, with 11 bases between. CDR1 and CDR2 (germline): SGHTA, FQGNSA. CDR3 sequence reads: CASSLVQGGYEQYF. The CDR3 nucleotides read TGTGCCAGCAGCTTAGTACAGGGGGGGTACGAGCAGTACTTC.

A remark on this clone: Other DNA sequences of this sample code for an identical CDR3. This chain links TRBV27 with TRBJ2-7, with no clear D. Trimming shortened V by 0 bases and J by 4 bases, and 7 bases separated the two germline ends. The CDR3 consists of 13 residues. Germline CDR1 and CDR2: MNHEY and SMNVEV (reference sequence). CDR3 residues: CASSLSPEYEQYF. Written as DNA, the CDR3 is TGTGCCAGCAGTTTATCGCCCGAGTACGAGCAGTACTTC.

The chain uses TRBV7-9 and TRBJ2-7; D might be TRBD1 (7 bases). Germline CDR1 SEHNR, CDR2 FQNEAQ (reference sequence). V dropped 4 bases and J dropped 5 bases, with 15 bases sitting between them. This CDR3 is 14 amino acids long. The chain's CDR3 is CASSSMEGANEQYF. CDR3 in DNA: TGTGCCAGCAGCTCTATGGAGGGGGCTAACGAGCAGTACTTC.

Worth noting for this clone: The same CDR3 also results from other DNA sequences found in this sample. This chain's CDR3 is CASSLTGGHEQYF. CDR3 sequence (DNA): TGCGCCAGCAGCTTGACAGGGGGGCACGAGCAGTACTTC. The chain is built from TRBV5-1 and TRBJ2-7, with TRBD1 matching 8 bases. The trim removed 1 base at V and 5 bases at J, leaving 2 bases unmatched. Germline V gene sequence: CDR1 SGHRS, CDR2 YFSETQ. The length of the CDR3 is 13 residues.

This rearrangement joins TRBV6-5 to TRBJ2-7; no clear D gene. V lost 2 bases to trimming and J lost 0 bases, with 11 bases between them. The V gene's germline CDR1 is MNHEY and CDR2 SVGAGI. This CDR3 has 15 residues. Here the CDR3 DNA reads TGTGCCAGCAGTTACGACGCGAAACCCTCCTACGAGCAGTACTTC. Encoded protein: CASSYDAKPSYEQYF.

This sequence joins TRBV6-5 and TRBJ1-2; 7 nucleotides agree with TRBD1. The germline V gene encodes CDR1 MNHEY and CDR2 SVGAGI. The J segment lost 8 bases and the V segment lost 5 bases, leaving 8 bases of the junction unmatched. This CDR3 spans 13 amino acids. The CDR3 is CASSNTGVDGYTF. CDR3 sequence (DNA): TGTGCCAGCAGTAACACAGGGGTGGACGGCTACACCTTC.

The CDR3 DNA reads TGTGCCAGCACTCCCCGGGTCAGGTTGACCTCCTACGAGCAGTACTTC. Its translation: CASTPRVRLTSYEQYF. The rearrangement links TRBV28 to TRBJ2-7, with D unresolved. Germline assignment: CDR1 MDHEN and CDR2 SYDVKM. This CDR3 has 16 residues. V lost 7 bases to trimming and J lost 0 bases, with 19 bases between them.

CDR3 amino acids: CASSSFGGSGGSSDTQYF. The CDR3 region has the DNA TGTGCCAGCAGCTCCTTTGGAGGCTCAGGCGGGAGTTCAGATACGCAGTATTTT. The chain carries TRBV7-9 and TRBJ2-3, with 7 positions matching TRBD2. Germline V gives CDR1 SEHNR, CDR2 FQNEAQ (reference sequence). This CDR3 comprises 18 residues. With V trimmed by 4 bases and J by 4 bases, 17 bases remained unmatched.

This sequence joins TRBV9 and TRBJ2-2, with 8 bases that match TRBD1. Germline CDR1 and CDR2: SGDLS and YYNGEE. The CDR3 runs 17 residues. J lost 4 bases, V lost 4 bases, and 12 bases had no gene match. The CDR3 DNA reads TGTGCCAGCAGCTCGCTGTTTGTGACAGGGGTCACCGGGGAGCTGTTTTTT. Translated, it gives CASSSLFVTGVTGELFF.

The V gene is TRBV6-1, the J gene TRBJ1-2, with 9 bases fitting TRBD1. The J segment lost 0 bases and the V segment lost 6 bases, leaving 2 bases of the junction unmatched. Germline values: CDR1 MNHNS, CDR2 SASEGT. CDR3 size: 14 residues. CDR3 residues: CASRDRGTNYGYTF. CDR3 coding DNA: TGTGCCAGCAGAGACAGGGGGACTAACTATGGCTACACCTTC.

The chain uses TRBV5-1 and TRBJ1-1; 7 bases map to TRBD1. Germline values: CDR1 SGHRS, CDR2 YFSETQ. The CDR3 has 14 amino acids. Losses at the gene ends were 4 bases for V and 3 bases for J; bases not matched to a gene: 6. The CDR3: CASSPDRVHTEAFF. The CDR3 coding sequence is TGCGCCAGCAGCCCCGACAGGGTTCACACTGAAGCTTTCTTT.

Points on this clone: The sample contains more than one DNA sequence encoding this CDR3. The rearrangement joins TRBV4-1 to TRBJ1-2; no firm D call. V lost 1 base, J lost 2 bases, and 5 bases lay in between. This CDR3 comprises 13 residues. CDR1 MGHRA and CDR2 YSYEKL come from the germline V gene. This CDR3 reads CASSQAGNYGYTF. CDR3 coding DNA: TGCGCCAGCAGCCAAGCGGGGAACTATGGCTACACCTTC.

The V gene is TRBV27, the J gene TRBJ2-2, with 7 bases lining up with TRBD2. The CDR3 sequence is 16 residues long. J gave up 3 bases and V 6 bases, and 10 bases lay outside the gene matches. Germline CDR1 and CDR2: MNHEY and SMNVEV (reference sequence). CDR3 coding DNA: TGTGCCAGCAGCATGGGACTATTAACCGACACCGGGGAGCTGTTTTTT. Its protein product is CASSMGLLTDTGELFF.

This CDR3 is CASTSTESYEQYF. Written as DNA, the CDR3 is TGTGCCAGCACCTCGACGGAGTCCTACGAGCAGTACTTC. The V and J genes are TRBV6-5 and TRBJ2-7; D remains ambiguous. V was clipped by 7 bases and J by 1 base, with 11 bases between them. The CDR3 covers 13 residues. The V gene's germline CDR1 is MNHEY and CDR2 SVGAGI.

The chain uses TRBV12-5 and TRBJ1-2; TRBD1 aligns across 8 bases. CDR1 LGHNT and CDR2 FRNRAP come from the germline V gene. The CDR3 length is 20 residues. J gave up 4 bases and V 1 base, and 20 bases lay outside the gene matches. The CDR3 here is CASGLAQGESQGAASYGYTF. The CDR3 DNA sequence: TGTGCTAGTGGTTTGGCACAGGGGGAATCTCAGGGAGCGGCTAGCTATGGCTACACCTTC.

V and J are TRBV27 and TRBJ2-3; 11 bases are a match to TRBD2. Germline V gene lookup returns CDR1 MNHEY and CDR2 SMNVEV (reference sequence). V was pared by 8 bases and J by 8 bases, with 15 bases of the junction left unmatched. The CDR3 is made up of 16 amino acids. This chain's CDR3 is CASSGPYSGGATTQYF. The CDR3 DNA reads as TGTGCCAGCTCCGGACCCTATAGCGGGGGGGCGACTACGCAGTATTTT.

This rearrangement joins TRBV5-6 to TRBJ2-2, with D unclear. V was shortened by 4 bases and J by 7 bases, with 5 bases between the two germline ends. This CDR3 has 11 residues. Germline V lookup: CDR1 SGHDT, CDR2 YYEEEE. CDR3 DNA: TGTGCCAGCAGCCAGGTCGGGGAGCTGTTTTTT. It is translated as CASSQVGELFF.

The chain links TRBV5-8 to TRBJ2-4, with D maybe TRBD2 (6 bases). In germline, CDR1 is SGHTS, CDR2 YDEGEE. Trimming removed 4 bases from V and 4 bases from J, with 12 bases in between. The CDR3 is 14 amino acids. The CDR3 reads CASSSRDSKNIQYF. CDR3 sequence (DNA): TGTGCCAGCAGCAGCCGGGACTCTAAAAACATTCAGTACTTC.

This clone has only one observation. The rearrangement links TRBV27 to TRBJ2-7; TRBD1 might be the D (7 bases). Germline V lookup: CDR1 MNHEY, CDR2 SMNVEV (reference sequence). V lost 6 bases to trimming and J lost 11 bases, with 20 bases between them. The CDR3 is made up of 13 amino acids. The CDR3 is CASSISNGGTEYF. CDR3 nucleotides: TGTGCCAGCAGCATTTCGAACGGCGGGACAGAGTACTTC.

The gene calls are TRBV7-9 and TRBJ2-1; D might be TRBD1 (5 bases). Germline lookup yields CDR1 SEHNR and CDR2 FQNEAQ (reference sequence). The CDR3 is 17 residues long. V lost 4 bases, J lost 2 bases, and 18 bases lay in between. CDR3 in amino acids: CASSYSPGREAYNEQFF. In DNA form, the CDR3 reads TGTGCCAGCAGCTATAGCCCCGGCAGGGAAGCCTACAATGAGCAGTTCTTC.